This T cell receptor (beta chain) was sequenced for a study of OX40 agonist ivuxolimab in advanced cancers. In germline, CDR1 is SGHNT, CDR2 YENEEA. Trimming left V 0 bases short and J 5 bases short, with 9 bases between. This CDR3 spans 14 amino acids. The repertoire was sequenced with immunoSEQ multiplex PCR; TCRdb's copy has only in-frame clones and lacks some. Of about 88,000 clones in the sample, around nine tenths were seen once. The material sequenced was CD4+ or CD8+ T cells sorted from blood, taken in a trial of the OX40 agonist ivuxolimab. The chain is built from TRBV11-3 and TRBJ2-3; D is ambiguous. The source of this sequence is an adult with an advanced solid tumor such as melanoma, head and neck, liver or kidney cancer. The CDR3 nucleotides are TGTGCCAGCAGCTTAGATGGATGGGAAGATACGCAGTATTTT. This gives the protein CASSLDGWEDTQYF.